Shown below are 23 T cell receptor beta chains from a single sample sequenced in a study of neurological immune-mediated disorders. Each CDR3 protein is one row after TCRdb ran MiXCR on the 5' RACE reads. The data contain about 28,000 distinct CDR3 sequences, 6.6% of them singletons. The specimen was PBMCs. Receptors were obtained from a woman in her forties or fifties in good health.

This clonotype was picked up many times. This chain connects TRBV20-1 to TRBJ2-5; 10 nucleotides align to TRBD2. The length of the CDR3 is 15 residues. J was trimmed by 5 bases and V by 1 base; bases with no gene match: 7. CDR1 DFQATT and CDR2 SNEGSKA come from the germline V gene (reference sequence). CDR3 loop: CSARGLLAGLETQYF. CDR3 coding DNA: TGCAGTGCTAGAGGTCTACTAGCGGGATTGGAGACCCAGTACTTC.

The J gene is TRBJ1-1, the V gene TRBV7-2; D is undetermined. V lost 6 bases, J lost 3 bases, and 17 bases lay in between. CDR3 length equals 15 residues. Germline V gene sequence: CDR1 SGHTA, CDR2 FQGNSA. Written as DNA, the CDR3 is TGTGCCAGCAGGTCCGAGACCCTGTTACACACTGAAGCTTTCTTT. Translation: CASRSETLLHTEAFF.

This clonotype was seen ten or more times. This chain connects TRBV5-1 to TRBJ1-2; 7 positions match TRBD1. The CDR3 contains 14 residues. Germline values: CDR1 SGHRS, CDR2 YFSETQ. Germline trimming cut 4 bases from V and 1 base from J; bases unmatched to any gene: 4. CDR3 sequence reads: CASSPRDSNYGYTF. The CDR3 coding sequence is TGCGCCAGCAGCCCGCGGGACAGTAACTATGGCTACACCTTC.

This clonotype was counted many times. V gene TRBV12-3 or TRBV12-4 combines with J gene TRBJ1-4, with 11 positions matching TRBD1. Losses at the gene ends were 5 bases for V and 8 bases for J; bases not matched to a gene: 7. This CDR3 contains 15 residues. The CDR3 nucleotides read TGTGCCAGCAGTGAGGACAGGGGGCGCGAAGAAAAACTGTTTTTT. Protein: CASSEDRGREEKLFF.

At least ten counts were recorded for this clonotype. The chain employs TRBV7-6 and TRBJ2-1; 8 positions match TRBD2. The germline CDR1 and CDR2 sequences are SGHVS and FNYEAQ. V lost 8 bases, J lost 0 bases, and 6 bases stayed unmatched. The CDR3 totals 15 residues. CDR3 in DNA: TGTGCCAGCGGGTCGAGCGGGAGCTCCTACAATGAGCAGTTCTTC. Amino acid sequence: CASGSSGSSYNEQFF. The full variable domain, in which reference TRBV7-6 and TRBJ2-1 provide the parts outside the CDR3, is GAGVSQSPRYKVTKRGQDVALRCDPISGHVSLYWYRQALGQGPEFLTYFNYEAQQDKSGLPNDRFSAERPEGSISTLTIQRTEQRDSAMYRCASGSSGSSYNEQFFGPGTRLTVL.

This clonotype occurred many times. This chain connects TRBV3-1 to TRBJ2-1; no clear D gene. There are 12 residues in the CDR3. The V gene's germline CDR1 is LGHDT and CDR2 YNNKEL (reference sequence). V lost 4 bases and J 9 bases, leaving 10 bases between the germline ends. The CDR3 DNA reads as TGTGCCAGCAGCCGCGAGGACCGTGAGCAGTTCTTC. Amino acids: CASSREDREQFF.

Many counts were recorded for this clonotype. The rearrangement uses TRBV7-6 and TRBJ2-1; D call uncertain. The V end was cut by 5 bases, the J end by 5 bases, with 13 bases between. The CDR3 has 14 residues. Looked up from germline, CDR1 is SGHVS and CDR2 is FNYEAQ. The CDR3 DNA reads TGTGCCAGCAGCCCCTGGGCGGCGAACAATGAGCAGTTCTTC. Its protein product is CASSPWAANNEQFF.

This clonotype was counted ten times or more. The rearrangement uses TRBV15 and TRBJ1-1, with D hard to call. The CDR3 length is 14 residues. V lost 0 bases, J lost 6 bases, and 11 bases lay in between. In germline, CDR1 is LNHNV, CDR2 YYDKDF (reference sequence). DNA of the CDR3: TGTGCCACCAGCAGAGACAGCTATGTTCCTGAAGCTTTCTTT. Residues: CATSRDSYVPEAFF. The variable domain in full, completed from reference TRBV15 and TRBJ1-1, reads DAMVIQNPRYQVTQFGKPVTLSCSQTLNHNVMYWYQQKSSQAPKLLFHYYDKDFNNEADTPDNFQSRRPNTSFCFLDIRSPGLGDTAMYLCATSRDSYVPEAFFGQGTRLTVV.

This clonotype was counted many times. The chain uses TRBV7-9 and TRBJ2-3, with 12 positions matching TRBD2. V was clipped by 5 bases and J by 1 base; unmatched bases: 4. The V gene's germline CDR1 is SEHNR and CDR2 FQNEAQ (reference sequence). The CDR3 consists of 16 residues. The CDR3 region has the DNA TGTGCCAGCAGCGGATGGACTAGCGGGGGCACAGATACGCAGTATTTT. Its translation is CASSGWTSGGTDTQYF.

This clonotype was observed many times. This chain links TRBV29-1 with TRBJ2-7; 7 bases are a match to TRBD2. The CDR3 is 13 residues long. CDR1 SQVTM and CDR2 ANQGSEA come from the germline V gene. The V segment lost 4 bases and the J segment 1 base; nucleotides outside the gene matches: 4. This CDR3 reads CSVGGLTSYEQYF. CDR3 sequence (DNA): TGCAGCGTTGGGGGACTAACTTCCTACGAGCAGTACTTC.

This clonotype was seen repeatedly, ten times or more. This chain connects TRBV4-3 to TRBJ2-5; 8 bases align to TRBD2. The CDR3 has 18 amino acids. CDR1 LGHNA and CDR2 YSLEER come from the germline V gene. J lost 5 bases, V lost 0 bases, and 14 bases had no gene match. The CDR3 region has the DNA TGCGCCAGCAGCCAAGATCCAAGCGGGGGTACCATGTGGGAGACCCAGTACTTC. Translating it yields CASSQDPSGGTMWETQYF.

This clonotype was seen many times. The V and J genes are TRBV7-2 and TRBJ2-2; D is perhaps TRBD1 (5 bases). Trimming took 4 bases from V and 6 from J, leaving 15 bases between them. This CDR3 is built from 15 residues. Looked up from germline, CDR1 is SGHTA and CDR2 is FQGNSA. The CDR3, as DNA: TGTGCCAGCAGCTCCCAGGGTGGAGTGGCCGGGGAGCTGTTTTTT. Encoded protein: CASSSQGGVAGELFF.

This clonotype was detected ten times or more. The V and J genes are TRBV20-1 and TRBJ1-2; D not resolved. V shed 2 bases and J shed 3 bases, with 7 bases lying between them. The CDR3 sequence is 12 residues long. Germline V lookup: CDR1 DFQATT, CDR2 SNEGSKA (reference sequence). The CDR3 here is CSARPDYYGYTF. DNA of the CDR3: TGCAGTGCTAGACCCGACTACTATGGCTACACCTTC.

This clonotype showed up many times. This chain links TRBV7-9 with TRBJ1-1; D call uncertain. Trimming left V 2 bases short and J 1 base short, with 5 bases between. CDR1 and CDR2 from the germline V gene are SEHNR and FQNEAQ (reference sequence). This CDR3 has 13 amino acids. The CDR3 spells CASSLSQNTEAFF. The CDR3 DNA reads TGTGCCAGCAGCTTATCACAGAACACTGAAGCTTTCTTT. Full variable domain (rest looked up from reference TRBV7-9 and TRBJ1-1): DTGVSQNPRHKITKRGQNVTFRCDPISEHNRLYWYRQTLGQGPEFLTYFQNEAQLEKSRLLSDRFSAERPKGSFSTLEIQRTEQGDSAMYLCASSLSQNTEAFFGQGTRLTVV.

This clonotype was recorded many times. The chain is built from TRBV12-3 or TRBV12-4 and TRBJ1-2; tentative D call: TRBD1 (6 bases). V lost 2 bases and J lost 3, with 10 bases in between. This CDR3 has 14 amino acids. DNA for the CDR3: TGTGCCAGCAGTTTATTGGACAGTGACTATGGCTACACCTTC. Translation: CASSLLDSDYGYTF.

This clonotype was counted many times. This chain links TRBV27 with TRBJ2-5, with a weak D call TRBD1 (6 bases). CDR3 length: 15 residues. Deletions cut 3 bases from V and 2 bases from J, with 13 bases between. The germline V gene encodes CDR1 MNHEY and CDR2 SMNVEV (reference sequence). CDR3 DNA: TGTGCCAGCAGTTTGGATTCGAGGGGGCAAGAGACCCAGTACTTC. Its translation: CASSLDSRGQETQYF.

This clonotype was recorded at least ten times. This rearrangement joins TRBV19 to TRBJ2-7, with 12 bases lining up with TRBD1. Germline V gene lookup returns CDR1 LNHDA and CDR2 SQIVND (reference sequence). V lost 5 bases and J lost 6; bases outside the gene matches: 8. The CDR3 sequence is 15 residues long. The chain's CDR3 is CASSLRGQGAGEQYF. The CDR3 nucleotides read TGTGCCAGTAGTCTGAGGGGACAGGGGGCTGGCGAGCAGTACTTC.

This clonotype was recorded many times. The V gene is TRBV20-1, the J gene TRBJ1-3; D may be TRBD1 (6 bases). The CDR3 runs 15 residues. The germline CDR1 and CDR2 sequences are DFQATT and SNEGSKA (reference sequence). V lost 3 bases and J lost 0, with 12 bases in between. DNA for the CDR3: TGCAGTGCTAGGGCGGGGGCCGCCTCTGGAAACACCATATATTTT. Encoded protein: CSARAGAASGNTIYF.

This clonotype was seen at least ten times. This chain joins TRBV3-1 and TRBJ2-6, with 7 bases aligning to TRBD1. In germline, CDR1 is LGHDT, CDR2 YNNKEL (reference sequence). The CDR3 is 17 residues long. V lost 4 bases, J lost 4 bases, and 10 bases stayed unmatched. The CDR3, as DNA: TGTGCCAGCAGCCGAAAAAGACGGGACAGCGGGGCCAACGTCCTGACTTTC. It encodes CASSRKRRDSGANVLTF.

This clonotype was seen repeatedly, ten times or more. V usage is TRBV6-1 and J usage is TRBJ1-1; perhaps TRBD1 as D (5 bases). The CDR3 totals 13 residues. Germline CDR1 reads MNHNS; CDR2 reads SASEGT. The V gene lost 6 bases and the J gene lost 6 bases, with 14 bases spanning the gap. The CDR3 protein is CASRASRVAEAFF. The CDR3 DNA reads TGTGCCAGCAGGGCGAGCAGGGTAGCTGAAGCTTTCTTT.

This clonotype was observed many times. The chain is built from TRBV29-1 and TRBJ1-5; 8 bases agree with TRBD1. V lost 4 bases, J lost 6 bases, and 5 bases stayed unmatched. This CDR3 has 13 amino acids. Germline V gene sequence: CDR1 SQVTM, CDR2 ANQGSEA. The CDR3 region has the DNA TGCAGCGTTGGGACAGGGTCTACTCAGCCCCAGCATTTT. The encoded protein is CSVGTGSTQPQHF.

This clonotype was seen many times. The chain uses TRBV5-5 and TRBJ1-3, with D uncertain. Germline CDR1 and CDR2: SGHKS and YYEKEE (reference sequence). CDR3 length equals 15 residues. With 5 bases removed from V and 3 bases from J, the gap between germline ends came to 15 bases. The chain's CDR3 is CASRFYGDGGNTIYF. CDR3 bases: TGTGCCAGCAGGTTTTACGGGGATGGTGGAAACACCATATATTTT. Based on the CDR3 plus reference TRBV5-5 and TRBJ1-3, the full variable domain is DAGVTQSPTHLIKTRGQQVTLRCSPISGHKSVSWYQQVLGQGPQFIFQYYEKEERGRGNFPDRFSARQFPNYSSELNVNALLLGDSALYLCASRFYGDGGNTIYFGEGSWLTVV.

This clonotype was observed a few times. This chain joins TRBV3-1 and TRBJ1-2; TRBD1 matches 7 bases. Looked up from germline, CDR1 is LGHDT and CDR2 is YNNKEL (reference sequence). Unmatched junction bases numbered 8, after V lost 0 bases and J lost 1 base. This CDR3 is 17 amino acids long. The CDR3 DNA follows: TGTGCCAGCAGCCAAGATGAACTGACAGGGTTTAACTATGGCTACACCTTC. Translation: CASSQDELTGFNYGYTF. Together with reference TRBV3-1 and TRBJ1-2, the CDR3 gives the full variable domain: DTAVSQTPKYLVTQMGNDKSIKCEQNLGHDTMYWYKQDSKKFLKIMFSYNNKELIINETVPNRFSPKSPDKAHLNLHINSLELGDSAVYFCASSQDELTGFNYGYTFGSGTRLTVV.